This T cell receptor beta chain came from a study of shared clonotypes between healthy human individuals. The authors' processing: Owing to the provision of junction-only sequences devoid of quality scores by immunoSEQ, filtering differed. Some clones are missing from TCRdb's copy, which holds only in-frame ones; the method was immunoSEQ multiplex PCR. V, J and clone size derive from that table, while D and trimming were established from the DNA sequence. The table lists roughly 1,500,000 clones, approximately 98.5% of them singletons. The V end was cut by 1 base, the J end by 4 bases, with 14 bases between. Germline CDR1 SGHVS, CDR2 FNYEAQ. This CDR3 contains 15 residues. Into CD45RA+ naive and CD45RA-negative memory subsets, the CD4+ cells were split.

The material sequenced was naive CD4+ T cells sorted from blood. Indicated subset: CD45RA+ positively selected. The TCR sequence derives from a man aged 25-45 years in good health. This chain links TRBV7-6 with TRBJ2-7, with D possibly TRBD1 on 5 matching bases. CDR3 bases: TGTGCCAGCAGCTTAGAATATGGGGCTATTTACGAGCAGTACTTC. This codes for CASSLEYGAIYEQYF.